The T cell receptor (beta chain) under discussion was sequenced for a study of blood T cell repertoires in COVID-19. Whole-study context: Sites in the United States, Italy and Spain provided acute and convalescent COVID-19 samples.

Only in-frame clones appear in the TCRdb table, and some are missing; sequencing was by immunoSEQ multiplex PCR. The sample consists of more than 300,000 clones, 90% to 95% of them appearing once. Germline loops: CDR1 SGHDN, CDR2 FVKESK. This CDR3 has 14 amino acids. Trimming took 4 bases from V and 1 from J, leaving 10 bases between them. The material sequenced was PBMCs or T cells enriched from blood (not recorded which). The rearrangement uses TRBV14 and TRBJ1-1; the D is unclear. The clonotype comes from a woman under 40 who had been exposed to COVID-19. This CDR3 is CASSLYDWNTEAFF. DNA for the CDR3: TGTGCCAGCAGCCTATACGACTGGAACACTGAAGCTTTCTTT. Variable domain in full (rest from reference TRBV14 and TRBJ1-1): EAGVTQFPSHSVIEKGQTVTLRCDPISGHDNLYWYRRVMGKEIKFLLHFVKESKQDESGMPNNRFLAERTGGTYSTLKVQPAELEDSGVYFCASSLYDWNTEAFFGQGTRLTVV.